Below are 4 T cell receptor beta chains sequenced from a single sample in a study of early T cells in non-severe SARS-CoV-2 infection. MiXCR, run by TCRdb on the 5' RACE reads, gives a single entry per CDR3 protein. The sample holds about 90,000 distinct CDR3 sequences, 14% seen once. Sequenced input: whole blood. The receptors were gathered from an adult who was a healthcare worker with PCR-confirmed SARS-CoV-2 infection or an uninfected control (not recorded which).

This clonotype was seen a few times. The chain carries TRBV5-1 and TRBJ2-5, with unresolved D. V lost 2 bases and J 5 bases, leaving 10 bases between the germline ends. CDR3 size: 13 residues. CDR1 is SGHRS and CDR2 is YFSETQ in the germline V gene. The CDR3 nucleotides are TGCGCCAGCAGCTTAAAGGGCTGGGAGACCCAGTACTTC. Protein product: CASSLKGWETQYF.

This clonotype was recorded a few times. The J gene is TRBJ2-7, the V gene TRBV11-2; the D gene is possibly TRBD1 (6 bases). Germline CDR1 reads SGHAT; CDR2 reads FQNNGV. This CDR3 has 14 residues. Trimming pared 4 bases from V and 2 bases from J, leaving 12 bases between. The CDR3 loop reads CASSSDRPPYEQYF. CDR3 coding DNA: TGTGCCAGCAGCTCGGACAGACCTCCCTACGAGCAGTACTTC.

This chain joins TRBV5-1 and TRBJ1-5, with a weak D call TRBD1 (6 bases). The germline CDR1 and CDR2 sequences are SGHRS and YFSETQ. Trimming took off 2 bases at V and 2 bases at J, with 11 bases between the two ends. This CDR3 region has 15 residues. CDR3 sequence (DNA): TGCGCCAGCAGCTTACAGGGAGCTGGCAATCAGCCCCAGCATTTT. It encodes CASSLQGAGNQPQHF.

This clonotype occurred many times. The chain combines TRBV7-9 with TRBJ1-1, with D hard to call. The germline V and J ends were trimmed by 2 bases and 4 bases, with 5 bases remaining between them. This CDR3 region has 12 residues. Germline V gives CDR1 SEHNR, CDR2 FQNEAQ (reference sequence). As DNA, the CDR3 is TGTGCCAGCAGCTTAAAGGCCACTGAAGCTTTCTTT. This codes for CASSLKATEAFF.